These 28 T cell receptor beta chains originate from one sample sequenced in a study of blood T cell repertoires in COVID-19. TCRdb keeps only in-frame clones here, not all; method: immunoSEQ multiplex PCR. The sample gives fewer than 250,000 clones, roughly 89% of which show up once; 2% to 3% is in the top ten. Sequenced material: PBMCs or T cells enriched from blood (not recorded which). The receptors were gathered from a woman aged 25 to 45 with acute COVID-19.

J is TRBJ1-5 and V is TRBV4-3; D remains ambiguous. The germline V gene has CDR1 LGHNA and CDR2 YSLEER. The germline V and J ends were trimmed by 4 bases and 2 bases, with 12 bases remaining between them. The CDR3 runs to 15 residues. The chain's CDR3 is CASSPDSVGNQPQHF. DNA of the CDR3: TGCGCCAGCAGCCCTGACTCGGTCGGCAATCAGCCCCAGCATTTT.

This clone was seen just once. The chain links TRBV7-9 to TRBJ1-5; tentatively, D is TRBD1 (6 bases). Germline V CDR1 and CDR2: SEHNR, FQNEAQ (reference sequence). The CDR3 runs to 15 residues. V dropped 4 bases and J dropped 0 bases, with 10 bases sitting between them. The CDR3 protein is CASSYGQYSNQPQHF. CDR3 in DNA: TGTGCCAGCAGCTATGGACAGTATAGCAATCAGCCCCAGCATTTT.

The CDR3 DNA sequence: TGCAGCGTTGGGGACAAGTTCAACACCGGGGAGCTGTTTTTT. Residues: CSVGDKFNTGELFF. The V call is TRBV29-1, the J call TRBJ2-2; D is possibly TRBD1 (6 bases). The CDR3 consists of 14 residues. Germline CDR1 is SQVTM and CDR2 is ANQGSEA. The V end lost 4 bases, the J end lost 2 bases, and 11 bases lay between the germline ends.

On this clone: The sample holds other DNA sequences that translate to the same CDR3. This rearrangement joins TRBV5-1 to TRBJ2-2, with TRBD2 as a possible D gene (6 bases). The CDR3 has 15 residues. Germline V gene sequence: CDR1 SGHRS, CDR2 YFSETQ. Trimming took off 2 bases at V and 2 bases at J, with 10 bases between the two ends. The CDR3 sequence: CASSLGTGNTGELFF. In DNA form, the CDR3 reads TGCGCCAGCAGCTTAGGGACTGGAAACACCGGGGAGCTGTTTTTT.

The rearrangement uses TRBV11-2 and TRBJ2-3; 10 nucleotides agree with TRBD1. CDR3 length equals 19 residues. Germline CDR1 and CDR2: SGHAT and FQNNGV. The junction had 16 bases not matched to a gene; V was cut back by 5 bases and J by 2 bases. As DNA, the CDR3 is TGTGCCAGCAGCCCTCACCCCGCGCCGGGACAGGGGAACACAGATACGCAGTATTTT. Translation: CASSPHPAPGQGNTDTQYF.

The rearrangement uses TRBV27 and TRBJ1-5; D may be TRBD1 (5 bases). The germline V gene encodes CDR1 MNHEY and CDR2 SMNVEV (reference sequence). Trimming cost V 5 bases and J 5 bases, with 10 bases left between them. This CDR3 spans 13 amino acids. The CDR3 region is CASSMDIYQPQHF. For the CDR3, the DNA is TGTGCCAGCAGTATGGACATTTATCAGCCCCAGCATTTT.

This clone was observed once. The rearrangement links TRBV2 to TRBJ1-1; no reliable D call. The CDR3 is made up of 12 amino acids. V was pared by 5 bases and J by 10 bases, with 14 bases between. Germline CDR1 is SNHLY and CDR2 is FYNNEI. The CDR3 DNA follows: TGTGCCAGCAGTAACGGAGGAGCAGGAGCTTTCTTT. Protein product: CASSNGGAGAFF.

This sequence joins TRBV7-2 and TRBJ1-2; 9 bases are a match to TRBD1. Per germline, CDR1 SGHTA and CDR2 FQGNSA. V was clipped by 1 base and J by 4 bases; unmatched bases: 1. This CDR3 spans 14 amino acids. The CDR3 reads CASSLDRGLYGYTF. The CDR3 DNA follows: TGTGCCAGCAGCTTAGACAGGGGGCTCTATGGCTACACCTTC.

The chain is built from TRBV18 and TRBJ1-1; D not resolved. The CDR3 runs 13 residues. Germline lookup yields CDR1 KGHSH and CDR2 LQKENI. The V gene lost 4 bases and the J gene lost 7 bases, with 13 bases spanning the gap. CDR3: CASSRPGGDEAFF. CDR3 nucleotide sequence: TGTGCCAGCTCACGCCCCGGCGGGGATGAAGCTTTCTTT. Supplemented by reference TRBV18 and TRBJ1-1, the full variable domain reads NAGVMQNPRHLVRRRGQEARLRCSPMKGHSHVYWYRQLPEEGLKFMVYLQKENIIDESGMPKERFSAEFPKEGPSILRIQQVVRGDSAAYFCASSRPGGDEAFFGQGTRLTVV.

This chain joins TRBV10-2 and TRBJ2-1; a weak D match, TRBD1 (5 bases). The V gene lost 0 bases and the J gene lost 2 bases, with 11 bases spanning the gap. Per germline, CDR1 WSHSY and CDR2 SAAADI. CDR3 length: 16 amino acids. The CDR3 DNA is TGCGCCAGCAGTGAGTCCCTGACAGACACCTACAATGAGCAGTTCTTC. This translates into CASSESLTDTYNEQFF.

CDR3: CASSQDSTGAAHSPLHF. CDR3 in DNA: TGTGCCAGCAGCCAAGATTCGACAGGGGCCGCTCATTCACCCCTCCACTTT. The J gene is TRBJ1-6, the V gene TRBV3-1 (or the pseudogene TRBV3-2); 8 positions agree with TRBD1. This CDR3 region has 17 residues. Per germline, CDR1 LGHDT and CDR2 YNNKEL (reference sequence). Unmatched junction bases numbered 9, after V lost 0 bases and J lost 8 bases.

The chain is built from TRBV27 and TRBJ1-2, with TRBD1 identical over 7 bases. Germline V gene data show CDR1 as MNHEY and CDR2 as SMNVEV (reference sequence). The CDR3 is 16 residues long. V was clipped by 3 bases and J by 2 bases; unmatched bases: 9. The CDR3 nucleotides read TGTGCCAGCAGTTTTACAGGGGCCAGCTCCAACTATGGCTACACCTTC. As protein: CASSFTGASSNYGYTF.

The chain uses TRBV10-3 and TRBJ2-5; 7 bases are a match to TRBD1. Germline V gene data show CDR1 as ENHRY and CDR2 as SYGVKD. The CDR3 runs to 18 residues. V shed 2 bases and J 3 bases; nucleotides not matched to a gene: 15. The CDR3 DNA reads TGTGCCATCAGTGAGAACAAGGCAGGGGGACCCCAAAAAGAGACCCAGTACTTC. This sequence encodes CAISENKAGGPQKETQYF.

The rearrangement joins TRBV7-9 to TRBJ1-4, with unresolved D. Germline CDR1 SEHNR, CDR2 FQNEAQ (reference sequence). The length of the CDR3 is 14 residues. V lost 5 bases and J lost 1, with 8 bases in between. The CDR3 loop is CASSREETNEKLFF. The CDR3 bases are TGTGCCAGCAGCCGGGAGGAAACTAATGAAAAACTGTTTTTT. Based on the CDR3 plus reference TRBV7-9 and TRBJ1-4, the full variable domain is DTGVSQNPRHKITKRGQNVTFRCDPISEHNRLYWYRQTLGQGPEFLTYFQNEAQLEKSRLLSDRFSAERPKGSFSTLEIQRTEQGDSAMYLCASSREETNEKLFFGSGTQLSVL.

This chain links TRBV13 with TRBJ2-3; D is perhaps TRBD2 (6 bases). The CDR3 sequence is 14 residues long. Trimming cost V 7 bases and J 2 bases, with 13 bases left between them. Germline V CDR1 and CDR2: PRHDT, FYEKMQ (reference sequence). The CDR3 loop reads CASTLGRSTDTQYF. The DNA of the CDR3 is TGTGCCAGCACCCTCGGGAGATCCACAGATACGCAGTATTTT. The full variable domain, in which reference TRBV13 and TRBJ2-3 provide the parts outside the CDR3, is AAGVIQSPRHLIKEKRETATLKCYPIPRHDTVYWYQQGPGQDPQFLISFYEKMQSDKGSIPDRFSAQQFSDYHSELNMSSLELGDSALYFCASTLGRSTDTQYFGPGTRLTVL.

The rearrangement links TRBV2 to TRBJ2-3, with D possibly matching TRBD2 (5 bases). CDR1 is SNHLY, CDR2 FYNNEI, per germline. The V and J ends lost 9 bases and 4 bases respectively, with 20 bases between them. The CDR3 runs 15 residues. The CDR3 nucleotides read TGTGCCAGTTCTGATCTAGCCGGCACGGCAGATACGCAGTATTTT. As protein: CASSDLAGTADTQYF.

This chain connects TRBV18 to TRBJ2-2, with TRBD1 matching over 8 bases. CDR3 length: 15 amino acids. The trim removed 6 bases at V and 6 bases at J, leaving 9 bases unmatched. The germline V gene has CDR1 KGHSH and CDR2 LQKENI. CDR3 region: CASSPTGVSAGELFF. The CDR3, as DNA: TGTGCCAGCTCCCCGACAGGGGTCTCGGCCGGGGAGCTGTTTTTT.

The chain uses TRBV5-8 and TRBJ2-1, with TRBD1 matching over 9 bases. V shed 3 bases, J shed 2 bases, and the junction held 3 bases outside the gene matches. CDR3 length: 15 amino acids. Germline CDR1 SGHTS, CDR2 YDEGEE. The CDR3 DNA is TGTGCCAGCAGCTCGGGACAGGGCCCCTACAATGAGCAGTTCTTC. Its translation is CASSSGQGPYNEQFF. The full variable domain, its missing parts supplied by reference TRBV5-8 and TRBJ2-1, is EAGVTQSPTHLIKTRGQQATLRCSPISGHTSVYWYQQALGLGLQFLLWYDEGEERNRGNFPPRFSGRQFPNYSSELNVNALELEDSALYLCASSSGQGPYNEQFFGPGTRLTVL.

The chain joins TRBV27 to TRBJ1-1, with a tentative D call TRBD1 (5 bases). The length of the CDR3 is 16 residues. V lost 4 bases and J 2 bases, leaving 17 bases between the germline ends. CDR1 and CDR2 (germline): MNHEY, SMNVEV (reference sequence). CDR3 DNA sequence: TGTGCCAGCAGTTCGTATAGCAGGGTTTTAAACACTGAAGCTTTCTTT. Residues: CASSSYSRVLNTEAFF.

The CDR3 is CASSEGTSAKNIQYF. The CDR3 coding sequence is TGCGCCAGCAGTGAGGGCACGTCAGCCAAAAACATTCAGTACTTC. V is TRBV10-1 and J is TRBJ2-4; D is unresolved. There are 15 residues in the CDR3. Germline V lookup: CDR1 WNHNN, CDR2 SYGVQD (reference sequence). Trimming shortened V by 2 bases and J by 0 bases, and 8 bases separated the two germline ends.

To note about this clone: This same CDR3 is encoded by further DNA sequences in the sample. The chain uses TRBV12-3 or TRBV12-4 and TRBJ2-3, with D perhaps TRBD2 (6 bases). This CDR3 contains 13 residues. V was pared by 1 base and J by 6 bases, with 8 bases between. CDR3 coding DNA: TGTGCCAGCAGTTTAGGGGCGGGGGATACGCAGTATTTT. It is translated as CASSLGAGDTQYF.

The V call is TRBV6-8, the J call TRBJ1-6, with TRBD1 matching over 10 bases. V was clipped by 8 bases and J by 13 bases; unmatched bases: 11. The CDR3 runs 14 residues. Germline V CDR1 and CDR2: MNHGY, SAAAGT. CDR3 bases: TGTGCCAGCTGGAACCGGGACAGGGGTTTTCCCCTCCACTTT. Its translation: CASWNRDRGFPLHF.

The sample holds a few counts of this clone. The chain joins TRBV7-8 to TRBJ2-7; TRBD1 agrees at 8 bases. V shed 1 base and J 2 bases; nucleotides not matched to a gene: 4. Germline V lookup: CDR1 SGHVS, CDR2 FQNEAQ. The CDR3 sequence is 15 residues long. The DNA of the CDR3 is TGTGCCAGCAGCTTAGGGACAGGGCTAGCCTACGAGCAGTACTTC. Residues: CASSLGTGLAYEQYF.

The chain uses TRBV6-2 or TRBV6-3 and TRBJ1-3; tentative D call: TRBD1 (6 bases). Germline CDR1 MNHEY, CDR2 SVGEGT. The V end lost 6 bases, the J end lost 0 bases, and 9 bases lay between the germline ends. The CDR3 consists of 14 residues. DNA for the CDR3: TGTGCCAGCAGCTGGACAGTCTCTGGAAACACCATATATTTT. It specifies CASSWTVSGNTIYF.

The chain's CDR3 is CSASLVRSRSEQYF. The CDR3 nucleotides are TGCAGTGCTAGTCTGGTCCGGAGCCGGAGCGAGCAGTACTTC. The chain carries TRBV20-1 and TRBJ2-7; D not certain. Trimming removed 3 bases at V and 6 bases at J, with 18 bases between. There are 14 residues in the CDR3. CDR1 and CDR2 from the germline V gene are DFQATT and SNEGSKA (reference sequence).

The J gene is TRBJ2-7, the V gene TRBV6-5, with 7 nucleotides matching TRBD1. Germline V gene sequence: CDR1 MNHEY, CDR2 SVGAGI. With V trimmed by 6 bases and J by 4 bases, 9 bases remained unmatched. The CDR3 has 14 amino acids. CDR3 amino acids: CASRPRQGPYEQYF. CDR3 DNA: TGTGCCAGCAGACCCCGACAGGGACCGTACGAGCAGTACTTC.

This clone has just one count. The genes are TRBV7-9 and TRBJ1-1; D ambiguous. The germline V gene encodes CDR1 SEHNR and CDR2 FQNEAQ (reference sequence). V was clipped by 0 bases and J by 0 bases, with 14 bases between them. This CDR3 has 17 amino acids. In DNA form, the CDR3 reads TGTGCCAGCAGCTTAGCGCGCGGGTTTGGGATGAACACTGAAGCTTTCTTT. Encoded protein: CASSLARGFGMNTEAFF. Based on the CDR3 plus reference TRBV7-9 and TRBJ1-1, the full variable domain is DTGVSQNPRHKITKRGQNVTFRCDPISEHNRLYWYRQTLGQGPEFLTYFQNEAQLEKSRLLSDRFSAERPKGSFSTLEIQRTEQGDSAMYLCASSLARGFGMNTEAFFGQGTRLTVV.

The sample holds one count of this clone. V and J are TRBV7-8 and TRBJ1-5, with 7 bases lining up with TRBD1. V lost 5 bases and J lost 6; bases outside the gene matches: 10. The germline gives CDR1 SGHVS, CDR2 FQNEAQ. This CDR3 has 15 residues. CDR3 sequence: CASSLRTGRGQPQHF. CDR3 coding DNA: TGTGCCAGCAGCCTCCGGACAGGTAGAGGTCAGCCCCAGCATTTT.